This is a list of T cell receptor beta chains from one sample in a study of blood T cell repertoires in COVID-19. Produced via immunoSEQ multiplex PCR; TCRdb's table is partial and in-frame only. The sample has around 180,000 clones, 65% to 85% seen once. The sample consisted of peripheral blood. These receptors all stem from a man between 60 and 75 years old with active or convalescent COVID-19. CDR3s include the opening cysteine and the closing phenylalanine or tryptophan. A D gene is named only where the DNA matches it firmly. A clone size is listed for some rows: how often the clone was seen (once, few, many), or a class if it is expanded.

DNA	CDR3	D	size	length	V	J
TGTGCCAGCAGGGAGGACAGGGGTCCGGCGTACGAGCAGTACTTC	CASREDRGPAYEQYF	TRBD1	few	15	TRBV2	TRBJ2-7
TGTGCCAGCAGTGAACTAGACAGGGGGGTTACGTACTTC	CASSELDRGVTYF	TRBD1	.	13	TRBV28	TRBJ2-7
TGTGCCAGCAGTCCCCCCGGGTTCATGAACACTGAAGCTTTCTTT	CASSPPGFMNTEAFF	.	.	15	TRBV28	TRBJ1-1
TGTGCCAGCAGGCGACTAGCGCCCGAAGGTACAGATACGCAGTATTTT	CASRRLAPEGTDTQYF	TRBD2	.	16	TRBV2	TRBJ2-3
TGTGCCAGCAGCTTAAGGGGGGGGCGGGCTGGAAACACCATATATTTT	CASSLRGGRAGNTIYF	.	.	16	TRBV7-2	TRBJ1-3
TGTGCCAGCAGCCCCAGGGCCATAGGCGGGGGTTCCTACGAGCAGTACTTC	CASSPRAIGGGSYEQYF	TRBD2	.	17	TRBV7-9	TRBJ2-7
TGTGCCAGCTCACCTCTCGGACCGGGACAGGGAGACGAGCAGTACTTC	CASSPLGPGQGDEQYF	TRBD1	.	16	TRBV18	TRBJ2-7
TGTGCCAGCAGCTATCATAGCTCTGGAAACACCATATATTTT	CASSYHSSGNTIYF	.	.	14	TRBV5-8	TRBJ1-3
TGTGCCAGCACCGAAGGGCGGGGGCAGGGAGGAGCTTTCTTT	CASTEGRGQGGAFF	.	.	14	TRBV6-5	TRBJ1-1
TGTGCCAGCAGCTTGGCGGGGGAACGGGATCAGCCCCAGCATTTT	CASSLAGERDQPQHF	.	.	15	TRBV5-6	TRBJ1-5
TGCAGCGCGATAGGGGGGGGTGCTGAAGCTTTCTTT	CSAIGGGAEAFF	.	.	12	TRBV29-1	TRBJ1-1
TGTGCCAGCAGATTCATTGCCGGGACAGACCTCTCTGGAAACACCATATATTTT	CASRFIAGTDLSGNTIYF	TRBD1	.	18	TRBV28	TRBJ1-3
TGTGCCAGCCGACCGACAGGGTTCTACGAGCAGTACTTC	CASRPTGFYEQYF	TRBD1	.	13	TRBV25-1	TRBJ2-7
TGCGCCAGCAGCTTGCCAGACAGGGAGGCAGCAGATACGCAGTATTTT	CASSLPDREAADTQYF	.	.	16	TRBV5-1	TRBJ2-3
TGTGCCAGCAGCCCGCAGACAGGGGGCGCGAGCACTGAAGCTTTCTTT	CASSPQTGGASTEAFF	TRBD1	.	16	TRBV9	TRBJ1-1
TGTGCCTGGAGTAGGGCTAGCGGATACAATGAGCAGTTCTTC	CAWSRASGYNEQFF	TRBD2	few	14	TRBV30	TRBJ2-1
TGTGCCAGCAGCTCCTCCCTAGCGGGATGGAAGCAAGAGACCCAGTACTTC	CASSSSLAGWKQETQYF	TRBD2	many	17	TRBV5-4	TRBJ2-5
TGTGCCAGCAGCCAAGATCTGGGGCCGCACAATGAGCAGTTCTTC	CASSQDLGPHNEQFF	.	many	15	TRBV3-1/TRBV3-2	TRBJ2-1
TGTGCCAGCAGCGCCCCGGGACTAGCGGGGAGAGGCAACGGGGAGCTGTTTTTT	CASSAPGLAGRGNGELFF	TRBD2	once	18	TRBV7-3	TRBJ2-2
TGTGCCAGCAGCCCAACTAGCGGGAGGAATGAGCAGTTCTTC	CASSPTSGRNEQFF	TRBD2	.	14	TRBV6-5	TRBJ2-1
TGTGCCAGCAGCCTGGGATTGGGACTCCTGTTCTTC	CASSLGLGLLFF	.	.	12	TRBV28	TRBJ2-1
TGTGCCAGCAGTTTAGGGCCGGGGGGGAATCAGCCCCAGCATTTT	CASSLGPGGNQPQHF	.	.	15	TRBV28	TRBJ1-5
TGTGCCAGCAGCCATACTACCGGAAACACCATATATTTT	CASSHTTGNTIYF	.	few	13	TRBV11-1	TRBJ1-3
TGTGCCAGCAGCCCAGTTTTCGGGACAGGGGTCATACACTCTGGAAACACCATATATTTT	CASSPVFGTGVIHSGNTIYF	TRBD1	.	20	TRBV9	TRBJ1-3
TGTGCCAGCAGCACCAGTTCCCCCTTAGGCTACACCTTC	CASSTSSPLGYTF	.	.	13	TRBV28	TRBJ1-2
TGCGCCAGCAGTCGAACTAGCGTTAGCCATGAGCAGTTCTTC	CASSRTSVSHEQFF	TRBD2	.	14	TRBV5-1	TRBJ2-1
TGTGCCAGCAGTGAAGCCCTAGCGGGAGGTTCGGATGAGCAGTTCTTC	CASSEALAGGSDEQFF	TRBD2	.	16	TRBV2	TRBJ2-1
TGCAGTGCTAGTCCCGAGGGCCAAGAGACCCAGTACTTC	CSASPEGQETQYF	.	.	13	TRBV20-1	TRBJ2-5
TGTGCCAGCAGCTTGGGGACAGAGAACACCGGGGAGCTGTTTTTT	CASSLGTENTGELFF	.	once	15	TRBV5-4	TRBJ2-2
TGTGCCAGCACCTTATATTCTGAAGCTTTCTTT	CASTLYSEAFF	.	.	11	TRBV12-3/TRBV12-4	TRBJ1-1
TGTGCCAGCAGCTTATTAGCCTCCTTCACAGATACGCAGTATTTT	CASSLLASFTDTQYF	.	.	15	TRBV7-2	TRBJ2-3
TGTGCCAGCAGTTTATCTGTAGGGGCAGGGTCCGAGCAGTACTTC	CASSLSVGAGSEQYF	.	.	15	TRBV28	TRBJ2-7
TGTGCCACCAGCCTGGGCGGGGGTAATGAAAAACTGTTTTTT	CATSLGGGNEKLFF	.	.	14	TRBV15	TRBJ1-4
TGTGCCAGCAGACGGCAGGGTAGTGGTGAAGCTTTCTTT	CASRRQGSGEAFF	.	.	13	TRBV7-9	TRBJ1-1
TGCGCCAGCAGCCTAACAGGGTTAAATCAGCCCCAGCATTTT	CASSLTGLNQPQHF	.	.	14	TRBV5-1	TRBJ1-5
TGTGCCAGCAGCTTGGACAGGGAAAATCAGCCCCAGCATTTT	CASSLDRENQPQHF	TRBD1	.	14	TRBV7-9	TRBJ1-5
TGTGCCAGCAGTTTCGGAGGACAGCCTTACACTGAAGCTTTCTTT	CASSFGGQPYTEAFF	.	.	15	TRBV28	TRBJ1-1
TGTGCCAGTAGTATCCCGACTTTCCGGGGGGACACTGAAGCTTTCTTT	CASSIPTFRGDTEAFF	.	once	16	TRBV19	TRBJ1-1
TGTGCCAGCAGCCCCCTGGAGGGGTCTATCTACGAGCAGTACTTC	CASSPLEGSIYEQYF	.	.	15	TRBV9	TRBJ2-7
TGCAGTGCTAGTCGGGACGGAGGGAATTCACCCCTCCACTTT	CSASRDGGNSPLHF	.	many	14	TRBV20-1	TRBJ1-6
TGCGCCAGCAGCTTGGCCTCAGGATACCTATCTCACTATGGCTACACCTTC	CASSLASGYLSHYGYTF	.	.	17	TRBV5-1	TRBJ1-2
TGTGCCAGCAGTCCATCCCTCCGCGGGATTCAGCCCCAGCATTTT	CASSPSLRGIQPQHF	.	.	15	TRBV28	TRBJ1-5